This entry describes one TCR beta chain. Its matching antigen is unknown. This CDR3 is also generated by other DNA sequences in the sample. Both 60 Vbeta primers and 13 Jbeta primers went into the PCR. Sequenced by immunoSEQ multiplex PCR; TCRdb stores in-frame clones only, minus some. The sample lists about 130,000 clones; 65% to 90% were seen once. This sample was included in a study of cytomegalovirus exposure and HLA in healthy donors. Study summary: An earlier analysis identified 110 million or so unique TCR beta sequences in approximately 190 million T cells.

This CDR3 spans 14 amino acids. The ends lost 4 bases at V and 7 bases at J; junction bases unmatched: 2. Looked up from germline, CDR1 is SEHNR and CDR2 is FQNEAQ (reference sequence). Study conclusions and caveats: In a later analysis, productive TCRs from donors in an Asian-associated ancestry cluster reportedly carried fewer N-insertions than the cohort mean. CMV serostatus was the only recorded immune exposure for donors. Sequencing had likely introduced a cluster of highly shared sequence variants as an artifact.

The sample comprised PBMCs. The rearrangement links TRBV7-9 to TRBJ1-4; 11 nucleotides align to TRBD1. This clonotype was sampled from a man aged 50-59 years in good health and CMV-seronegative. The CDR3 here is CASSSGQGVEKLFF. Here the CDR3 DNA reads TGTGCCAGCAGCTCGGGACAGGGGGTTGAAAAACTGTTTTTT.